This is a list of T cell receptor beta chains from one sample in a study of cytomegalovirus exposure and HLA in healthy donors. Libraries were prepared by immunoSEQ multiplex PCR; TCRdb keeps only in-frame clonotypes and omits some of them. The sample includes approximately 100,000 clones, 9.5% to 13% of them seen just once. Specimen: PBMCs. These receptors were taken from a man between 40 and 49 years old in good health and CMV-seropositive. Each CDR3 is given without its conserved first and last residue.

V	J	CDR3
TRBV6-5	TRBJ1-1	ASSRPGQGITEAF
TRBV9	TRBJ2-7	ASSSGTTYEQY
TRBV7-8	TRBJ2-7	ASSTAGGPYEQY
TRBV9	TRBJ2-2	ASSVAGTGPNTGELF
TRBV7-9	TRBJ2-3	AGLDSRTDTQY
TRBV5-1	TRBJ1-1	ASSPGDFNTEAF
TRBV7-9	TRBJ2-7	ASSRREGGEQY
TRBV7-9	TRBJ2-3	ASTSGTAASTDTQY
TRBV7-6	TRBJ2-7	ASSSRQGDYEQY
TRBV7-9	TRBJ1-1	ASRLNTGGTEAF
TRBV4-2	TRBJ2-3	ASSQEGQGADSDTQY
TRBV5-4	TRBJ2-1	ASSTDRGNEQF
TRBV28	TRBJ2-1	ASSSALAPPYNEQF
TRBV6-1	TRBJ2-5	ASINGLGQQETQY
TRBV19	TRBJ2-2	ASRREGSGELF
TRBV7-9	TRBJ2-1	ASSLPMTSGEMDEQF
TRBV27	TRBJ2-7	ASSLATGAYEQY
TRBV5-8	TRBJ2-6	ASSSAGYGANVLT
TRBV5-5	TRBJ2-4	ASSFGLAENIQY
TRBV4-1	TRBJ2-7	ASSPGLAGVYEQY
TRBV19	TRBJ1-2	ASSIRQGSANYGYT
TRBV9	TRBJ1-1	ASSVGTGGTNTEAF
TRBV7-9	TRBJ1-1	ASSPGQADLMNTEAF
TRBV27	TRBJ1-2	ASSPPSGSGYT
TRBV28	TRBJ1-2	ASSLSAKEARRGGYT
TRBV5-6	NA	ASSLTTFYEQY
TRBV4-1	TRBJ2-1	ASSQWQGGNNEQF
TRBV20-1	TRBJ1-5	SARRQGYQH
TRBV27	TRBJ2-7	ASRQGGYEQY
TRBV6-5	TRBJ1-4	ASSSHGDRRGEKLF
TRBV11-3	TRBJ2-7	ASSFRGQGNYEQY
TRBV13	TRBJ2-2	ASSSSQGAGVRELF
TRBV19	TRBJ1-5	ASCVVATYSNQPQH
TRBV28	TRBJ1-4	ATAGGDNEKLF
TRBV18	TRBJ1-3	ASSPSGTSGNTIY
TRBV9	TRBJ2-5	ASSASSSGDQY
TRBV19	TRBJ1-5	ASTSVSNQPQH
TRBV10-1	TRBJ2-1	ASSESSSAGFYEQF
TRBV5-1	TRBJ1-1	ASSLGGSTTEAF
TRBV19	TRBJ2-6	ASSIVFGLSSGANVLT
TRBV6-1	TRBJ1-1	ASSEVPGGWTEAF
TRBV9	TRBJ1-5	ASSVDEWAQPQH
TRBV5-5	TRBJ2-1	ASSLSPPTSGRVINEQF
TRBV2	TRBJ2-7	ASSKVRESSYEQY
TRBV9	TRBJ2-7	ASSPLGGGVDEQY
TRBV28	TRBJ2-7	ASSRTNYEQY
TRBV5-1	TRBJ2-7	ASSLGGTGYEQY
TRBV28	TRBJ2-4	ASGQGGSGLNIQY
TRBV6-5	TRBJ1-3	ASAGDTIY